These 4 T cell receptor beta chains came from one sample sequenced in a study of prognosis after radiotherapy for stage I lung cancer. Amplicons of TCR beta CDR3 were generated from genomic DNA by two-round multiplex PCR. The use of primers specific to each TRBV and TRBJ gene characterized first-round PCR. TCRdb re-called the multiplex PCR reads with MiXCR, one entry per CDR3 protein. The table lists nearly 35,000 distinct CDR3 sequences, 30% to 35% of them singletons, with roughly 17% in the top ten. Sample: PBMCs, taken before or after stereotactic body radiation therapy (not recorded which). The receptors derive from a donor aged 50 or older with non-small cell lung cancer.

This clonotype has ten or more counts. The chain is built from TRBV30 and TRBJ1-3; D not certain. This CDR3 comprises 11 residues. From germline, CDR1 is GTSNPN and CDR2 SVGIG (reference sequence). Trimming cost V 5 bases and J 8 bases, with 10 bases left between them. CDR3 loop: CAWAPSHTIYF. Written as DNA, the CDR3 is TGTGCCTGGGCCCCGTCGCACACCATATATTTT.

V is TRBV6-1 and J is TRBJ1-5; TRBD1 matches at 11 bases. J lost 11 bases, V lost 6 bases, and 9 bases had no gene match. The CDR3 totals 14 residues. CDR1 and CDR2 from the germline V gene are MNHNS and SASEGT. CDR3 in DNA: TGTGCCAGCAGCTGGGACAGGGGGAAAAAGGCCCAGCATTTT. Encoded protein: CASSWDRGKKAQHF.

This clonotype appeared a single time. The rearrangement links TRBV18 to TRBJ2-7; 10 nucleotides agree with TRBD1. The CDR3 loop spans 13 amino acids. Germline CDR1 is KGHSH and CDR2 is LQKENI. V shed 8 bases and J 5 bases; nucleotides not matched to a gene: 6. CDR3 sequence reads: CASHGTGVDEQYF. CDR3 in DNA: TGTGCCAGCCACGGGACAGGGGTCGACGAGCAGTACTTC.

Only a few counts were recorded for this clonotype. One base away lies a much larger clone, so this may be a sequencing read error. The chain employs TRBV20-1 and TRBJ1-1, with TRBD1 identical over 8 bases. With V trimmed by 6 bases and J by 4 bases, 10 bases remained unmatched. The CDR3 is 14 amino acids. The germline V gene encodes CDR1 DFQATT and CDR2 SNEGSKA (reference sequence). CDR3 in DNA: TGCAGTGCCCTGCAACAGGGGGTGGCCACTGAAGCTTTCTTT. Residues: CSALQQGVATEAFF.